This TCR beta chain stems from a study of response to subunit inactivated influenza vaccine. Whole-study findings and limits: Authors suggested that a seasonal influenza vaccination recruits few new T cells each time.

CDR1 DFQATT and CDR2 SNEGSKA come from the germline V gene (reference sequence). The V and J ends lost 4 bases and 0 bases respectively, with 12 bases between them. The CDR3 is made up of 15 amino acids. This clonotype was seen a few times. The antigen is unknown. TCRdb ran MiXCR on the RT-PCR reads and lists one entry per CDR3 protein. The repertoire holds hundreds of thousands of distinct CDR3 sequences, with around 11% as singletons. In addition, the sample was reused for a study of T cells expressing NK-cell markers. As that study records: Beta-chain TCR cDNA was generated via 5'RACE template switching with UMIs. According to the study, TCR beta repertoires originated from sorted CD3+CD56+NKG2C+, CD3+CD56+NKG2C- and CD3+CD56-NKG2C+ T cells. HCMV seropositivity characterized seven of the eight sequenced donors, and seronegativity one. As a fraction of CD8+ T cells, dominant NKG2C+ clonotypes reached roughly 1.0-7.5% in six donors.

The TCR was taken from a man aged 45 to 65 who received an inactivated influenza vaccine. The chain recombines TRBV20-1 with TRBJ1-4; D possibly corresponds to TRBD1 (5 bases). This material consisted of PBMCs from blood, taken on the day of vaccination. The CDR3 region is CSAKFTGATNEKLFF. The CDR3 nucleotides read TGCAGTGCTAAATTCACAGGTGCAACTAATGAAAAACTGTTTTTT.